This paragraph reports one TCR beta chain. Its specificity is unknown. The data derive from a study of T cell clones after liver transplantation. Study details: Post-transplant blood was tracked for graft-donor-reactive T cell clones identified in a pre-transplant mixed lymphocyte reaction. Without induction therapy, subjects received standard immunosuppression until 12-24 months post-transplant. Blood was drawn pre-transplant, before withdrawal, and after full or failed withdrawal. General observations from the study: Migration into the graft, not deletion, may explain lost graft donor-reactive T cells.

Here immunoSEQ multiplex PCR was the method, and the copy in TCRdb shows in-frame clones only, minus some. Among tens of thousands of clones listed, 60% to 80% were seen once. The TCR originated in a human patient who received a liver transplant. Some T cells may be provided by the graft donor. The sample in question was CD4+ T cells from blood, obtained at the 22-month timepoint.

The CDR3: CASSAQANTEAFF. In DNA form, the CDR3 reads TGTGCCAGCAGTGCCCAGGCGAACACTGAAGCTTTCTTT. The genes are TRBV6-4 and TRBJ1-1; no firm D call. From germline, CDR1 is MRHNA and CDR2 SNTAGT. This CDR3 spans 13 amino acids. V lost 4 bases and J lost 1, with 7 bases in between.